This TCR beta chain appears in the sequencing data of a study of Tregs in tolerant kidney transplant recipients. Study-wide background: Related graft donors supplied nonmyeloablative bone marrow transplants, and mixed chimerism was transient.

The CDR3 runs to 15 residues. Trimming took 5 bases from V and 2 from J; bases not matched to a gene: 8. Germline CDR1 is SGHTA and CDR2 is FQGNSA. Regarding the study as a whole: The small number of patients limits these findings pending further validation. Activated donor B cell expansion appeared to reveal the most relevant donor-specific TCRbeta repertoire. Biological reproducibility was not directly addressed in this study.

Method: immunoSEQ multiplex PCR; TCRdb's copy keeps in-frame clones and lacks some. This sample yields about 87,000 clones, of which over 85% are seen a single time; 0.46% belongs to the top ten. As concerns this clone: Antigen unknown.

The sequences come from CD4+ T cells from blood, collected before the transplant. The source is a human donor who received a combined kidney and bone marrow transplant. The rearrangement links TRBV7-2 to TRBJ2-7; 8 bases fit TRBD1. In DNA form, the CDR3 reads TGTGCCAGCAGCCAGGGGGCCAGGGAACCCTACGAGCAGTACTTC. It codes for CASSQGAREPYEQYF.